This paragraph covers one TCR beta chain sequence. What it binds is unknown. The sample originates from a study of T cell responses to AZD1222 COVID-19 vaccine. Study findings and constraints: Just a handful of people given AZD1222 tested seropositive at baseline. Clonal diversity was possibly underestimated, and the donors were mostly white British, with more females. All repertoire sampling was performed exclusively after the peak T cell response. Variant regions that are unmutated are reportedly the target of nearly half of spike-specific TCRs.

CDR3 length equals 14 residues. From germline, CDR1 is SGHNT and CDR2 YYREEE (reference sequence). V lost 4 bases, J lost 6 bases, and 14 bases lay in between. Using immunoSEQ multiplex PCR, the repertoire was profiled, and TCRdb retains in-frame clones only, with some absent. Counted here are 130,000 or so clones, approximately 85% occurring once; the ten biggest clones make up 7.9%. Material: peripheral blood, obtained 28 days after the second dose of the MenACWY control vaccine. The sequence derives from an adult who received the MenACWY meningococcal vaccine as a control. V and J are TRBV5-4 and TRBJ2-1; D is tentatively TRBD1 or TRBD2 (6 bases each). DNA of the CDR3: TGTGCCAGCAGCCTGGGGGGCCGGGCCAATGAGCAGTTCTTC. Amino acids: CASSLGGRANEQFF.